This TCR beta chain was observed in a study of cytomegalovirus exposure and HLA in healthy donors. The CDR3 is 15 amino acids. The germline V and J ends were trimmed by 1 base and 2 bases, with 11 bases remaining between them. CDR1 SGHAT and CDR2 FQNNGV come from the germline V gene. Study-wide results and caveats: The study put some 160 TCR beta chains on its list as cytomegalovirus-associated. A later analysis reported that several of the most significant clusters appeared to be linked to common viral pathogens, among them Epstein-Barr virus. Later analysis identified a missense DCLRE1C variant that was linked to TCR beta V- and J-gene trimming.

The PCR was carried out with 60 Vbeta primers and 13 Jbeta primers. Under the authors' procedure: An analysis performed later counted 73 million or so unique TCR beta chains (roughly 11 million of them shared). Profiled with immunoSEQ multiplex PCR; TCRdb holds only in-frame clones, not every one. V and J calls and clone size come straight from that table; D and trimming were deduced from the DNA. The sample has 90,000 to 100,000 clones; around 77% are singletons. This clone has a handful of counts. Its matching antigen is unknown. The chain uses TRBV11-2 and TRBJ2-5; perhaps TRBD2 as D (6 bases). This sequence originates from a female donor in good health and CMV-seronegative. Sequencing input: PBMCs. Here the CDR3 reads CASSLVKGTQETQYF. As DNA, the CDR3 is TGTGCCAGCAGCTTAGTTAAGGGGACTCAAGAGACCCAGTACTTC.